A single sample gave rise to the 8 T cell receptor beta chains below, sequenced in a study of cytomegalovirus exposure and HLA in healthy donors. 60 Vbeta and 13 Jbeta primers were used in PCR. Profiling relied on immunoSEQ multiplex PCR, and the TCRdb table lists in-frame clones only, not all of them. In the table there are around 150,000 clones, 65% to 80% of which are singletons. Sequences were obtained from PBMCs. All receptors derive from a man aged 18 to 30 in good health and CMV-seropositive.

The chain employs TRBV19 and TRBJ2-1, with TRBD2 matching over 8 bases. V was pared by 5 bases and J by 2 bases, with 11 bases of the junction left unmatched. Germline V lookup: CDR1 LNHDA, CDR2 SQIVND (reference sequence). The CDR3 has 17 residues. The CDR3 DNA reads TGTGCCAGTAGTTTTCCTAGCGGGCGTTCCCCCTACAATGAGCAGTTCTTC. Translation gives CASSFPSGRSPYNEQFF.

A few counts support this clone. The DNA for the CDR3 is TGTGCCTGGACCCTCGGACAGGGCTATGGCTACACCTTC. As protein: CAWTLGQGYGYTF. This sequence joins TRBV30 and TRBJ1-2; 8 bases map to TRBD1. The V and J ends lost 4 bases and 4 bases, in that order; junction bases with no gene match: 5. There are 13 residues in the CDR3. From germline, CDR1 is GTSNPN and CDR2 SVGIG (reference sequence).

The V gene is TRBV10-3, the J gene TRBJ1-1; TRBD1 aligns across 8 bases. Trimming at V came to 4 bases and at J to 1 base, leaving 5 bases not matched to a gene. This CDR3 has 15 amino acids. Per germline, CDR1 ENHRY and CDR2 SYGVKD. DNA of the CDR3: TGTGCCATCAGTGCCCGAGGACAGGGGAACACTGAAGCTTTCTTT. Encoded protein: CAISARGQGNTEAFF.

The rearrangement joins TRBV6-1 to TRBJ1-5; 10 bases align to TRBD1. The germline V gene has CDR1 MNHNS and CDR2 SASEGT. Trimming took 5 bases from V and 4 from J; bases not matched to a gene: 5. This CDR3 has 15 amino acids. CDR3 amino acids: CASSRDRGTNQPQHF. The CDR3 DNA sequence: TGTGCCAGCAGTCGGGACAGGGGCACAAATCAGCCCCAGCATTTT.

J is TRBJ2-7 and V is TRBV6-6, with a tentative D call TRBD2 (6 bases). Germline CDR1 is MNHNY and CDR2 is SVGAGI (reference sequence). There are 15 residues in the CDR3. V was pared by 5 bases and J by 1 base, with 15 bases between. DNA of the CDR3: TGTGCCAGCAGTCGTGGGACTGGGGCGTCCTACGAGCAGTACGTC. Its protein is CASSRGTGASYEQYV.

The rearrangement uses TRBV11-3 and TRBJ1-1, with 7 bases matching TRBD1. The trim removed 7 bases at V and 4 bases at J, leaving 12 bases unmatched. The CDR3 loop spans 15 amino acids. Per germline, CDR1 SGHNT and CDR2 YENEEA. CDR3 DNA: TGTGCCAGCAACTCCCCGAGTGAGGGGGCCACTGAAGCTTTCTTT. It specifies CASNSPSEGATEAFF.

This sequence joins TRBV7-2 and TRBJ1-1, with unresolved D. V was pared by 1 base and J by 3 bases, with 6 bases between. Germline V gives CDR1 SGHTA, CDR2 FQGNSA. This CDR3 is 13 amino acids long. The CDR3 sequence is CASSLGLHTEAFF. The CDR3 nucleotides read TGTGCCAGCAGCTTAGGACTCCACACTGAAGCTTTCTTT.

This clone was seen a single time. The V gene is TRBV2, the J gene TRBJ1-4; 7 bases fit TRBD1. The CDR3 has 15 residues. Trimming took 6 bases from V and 4 from J; bases not matched to a gene: 8. Per the germline V gene, CDR1 is SNHLY and CDR2 is FYNNEI. The CDR3 is CASSPGTAYNEKLFF. The DNA of the CDR3 is TGTGCCAGCAGCCCGGGGACAGCTTATAATGAAAAACTGTTTTTT.